This T cell receptor (beta chain) comes out of a study of T cell responses to AZD1222 COVID-19 vaccine listed by TCRdb under 2021. As for the study more broadly: Because spike-specific TCR depth and breadth did not differ between the two schedules, AZD1222 recipients who got a second dose at roughly 4 weeks were pooled with those who got a second dose at roughly 12 weeks. A total of 240 or so trial participants underwent TCR sequencing, of whom roughly 210 had received two doses of AZD1222 and some 25 had received two doses of the MenACWY control vaccine. Trial participants were enrolled by age into 18-55, 56-69 and 70-plus year subgroups, with around 150, 28 and 57 TCR-sequenced participants respectively.

CDR3 length: 14 amino acids, cysteine to phenylalanine. The only DNA kept is the CDR3, 42 bases in frame from the first base. CDR1 and CDR2, per the germline V gene, are KGHSH and LQKENI. The germline ends are 12 bases apart after V is trimmed by 3 bases and J by 4 bases. On this clone: It lacks a known antigen. No much larger clonotype is one base removed from it; base qualities were not supplied.

The time point label of this sample denotes: baseline before first vaccination. Vaccinee samples were obtained from the UK trials COV001 and COV002, which included a single-blind randomized controlled phase 2/3 trial of AZD1222 (ChAdOx1 nCoV-19) in healthy adults. Trial participant PBMC samples were collected at day 0 and day 28 after the second dose for TCRbeta chain sequencing. What the research found in general, with its limitations: Participants were mostly white British and included more females than males, and it was suggested by the authors that clonal diversity may have been underestimated. Only a handful of AZD1222 recipients were SARS-CoV-2 seropositive at baseline, limiting conclusions about previously exposed vaccinees. The vaccine-associated CD4 TCRs covered the entire spike protein, and the dominant responses fell in regions 160-218 and 743-854. After two AZD1222 doses, spike-specific TCR breadth and depth were significantly higher than at day 0 and than in MenACWY recipients. The 56-69-year group was small, and its depth increase did not reach significance, likely because of low power. Nearly half of unique spike-specific TCRs reportedly recognized epitopes outside regions mutated in the B.1.351 and B.1.1.7 variants. Because no day 14 peak-response samples were available, the repertoires could be characterized only after the peak T cell response.

The CDR3 regions of human TCRbeta chains were analyzed by immunosequencing. Under the source paper's analysis protocol: Repertoire TCRs were matched against a reference library of SARS-CoV-2-specific TCRs generated with the MIRA antigen-specificity platform. Breadth was defined as the fraction of unique TCRs that were SARS-CoV-2-associated, and depth was defined as the fraction of total T cells that were SARS-CoV-2-associated. Using the MIRA data, every spike-specific TCR was mapped to the spike region that the TCR reacted to and assigned to either a CD4 or a CD8 class. Log10-transformed breadth and depth values were compared by one-way ANOVA with Sidak's multiple comparisons tests. As stored in TCRdb, this immuneACCESS dataset retains in-frame rearrangements with V and J assigned. A fraction of the clones does not appear; measured against another copy, unresolved V genes explain less than half of the discrepancy, and the remainder lacks a known reason. D and trimming come from the DNA, and the V and J calls and clone size come from that table. The sample profile shows 75,000 to 100,000 clones; about 90% of them were found once. Together, the top ten hold roughly 26% of the sample.

This specimen was peripheral blood, taken on day 0 of AZD1222 vaccination. The rearrangement combines TRBV18 with TRBJ1-1; TRBD1 is possibly the D segment (5 matching bases). The source is an adult in good health. The sequenced DNA: TGTGCCAGCTCACCCCCGCCAGGGTCCACTGAAGCTTTCTTT. It encodes CASSPPPGSTEAFF.